Presented here are 24 T cell receptor beta chains from one specimen sequenced in a study of cytomegalovirus exposure and HLA in healthy donors. This PCR relied on a set of 60 Vbeta primers and 13 Jbeta primers. Libraries were prepared by immunoSEQ multiplex PCR; TCRdb keeps only in-frame clonotypes and omits some of them. The sample holds approximately 91,000 clones; 81% are singletons and the top ten take about a tenth. Sequencing was performed on PBMCs. Receptors were obtained from a human donor in good health.

The V gene is TRBV5-6, the J gene TRBJ2-7, with D maybe TRBD1 (5 bases). V dropped 0 bases and J dropped 1 base, with 11 bases sitting between them. CDR3 length: 15 residues. CDR1 is SGHDT and CDR2 is YYEEEE in the germline V gene. The CDR3 is CASSLGPGKSYEQYF. CDR3 in DNA: TGTGCCAGCAGCTTGGGGCCAGGGAAGTCCTACGAGCAGTACTTC.

Within the sample, this clone is medium-sized. The chain employs TRBV4-3 and TRBJ2-2; 7 bases are a match to TRBD1. The CDR3 spans 16 residues. Trimming at V came to 0 bases and at J to 6 bases, leaving 7 bases not matched to a gene. The germline V gene has CDR1 LGHNA and CDR2 YSLEER. CDR3 nucleotide sequence: TGCGCCAGCAGCCAAGATGTTGACAGGGTAGCCGGGGAGCTGTTTTTT. It codes for CASSQDVDRVAGELFF.

This chain links TRBV18 with TRBJ2-7; 9 positions agree with TRBD2. Germline CDR1 reads KGHSH; CDR2 reads LQKENI. V was pared by 4 bases and J by 3 bases, with 4 bases of the junction left unmatched. This CDR3 is built from 14 residues. This CDR3 is CASSHSGGDYEQYF. For the CDR3, the DNA is TGTGCCAGCTCACATAGCGGGGGCGACTACGAGCAGTACTTC.

The V call is TRBV25-1, the J call TRBJ1-5, with a tentative D call TRBD1 (5 bases). Germline loops: CDR1 MGHDK, CDR2 SYGVNS. V was trimmed by 4 bases and J by 1 base, leaving 8 bases between them. CDR3 size: 14 residues. The CDR3 protein is CASSGRGSNQPQHF. CDR3 bases: TGTGCCAGCAGTGGGAGGGGCAGCAATCAGCCCCAGCATTTT.

The chain carries TRBV6-6 and TRBJ2-1; 13 nucleotides align to TRBD2. Germline CDR1 reads MNHNY; CDR2 reads SVGAGI (reference sequence). This CDR3 comprises 15 residues. Trimming cost V 2 bases and J 8 bases; bases outside gene matches: 3. CDR3 amino acids: CASSYPTSGRHEQFF. The CDR3 DNA sequence: TGTGCCAGCAGTTACCCGACTAGCGGGAGGCATGAGCAGTTCTTC.

The J gene is TRBJ1-2, the V gene TRBV4-2; D may be TRBD1 (6 bases). Deletions cut 3 bases from V and 8 bases from J, with 10 bases between. This CDR3 region has 12 residues. CDR1 and CDR2 from the germline V gene are LGHNA and YNFKEQ. CDR3 nucleotide sequence: TGTGCCAGCAGCCAGGGGGCGCAGGGCTACACCTTC. It is translated as CASSQGAQGYTF.

The chain joins TRBV4-1 to TRBJ2-2, with TRBD1 matching 8 bases. The trim removed 4 bases at V and 5 bases at J, leaving 15 bases unmatched. The V gene's germline CDR1 is MGHRA and CDR2 YSYEKL. CDR3 size: 18 residues. Here the CDR3 reads CASSPFPGQDQGTGELFF. CDR3 DNA sequence: TGCGCCAGCAGCCCCTTCCCGGGACAGGATCAAGGGACCGGGGAGCTGTTTTTT.

The rearrangement uses TRBV5-1 and TRBJ2-4; tentatively, D is TRBD2 (6 bases). Looked up from germline, CDR1 is SGHRS and CDR2 is YFSETQ. Trimming shortened V by 0 bases and J by 0 bases, and 13 bases separated the two germline ends. This CDR3 contains 17 residues. As DNA, the CDR3 is TGCGCCAGCAGCTTGGATGGGGGGACTCTAGCCAAAAACATTCAGTACTTC. Residues: CASSLDGGTLAKNIQYF.

This clone has a handful of counts. The rearrangement uses TRBV7-9 and TRBJ1-4; TRBD1 aligns across 10 bases. The CDR3 is made up of 13 amino acids. The germline V gene encodes CDR1 SEHNR and CDR2 FQNEAQ (reference sequence). V shed 5 bases, J shed 10 bases, and the junction held 4 bases outside the gene matches. In nucleotides, the CDR3 is TGTGCCAGCAGCAGAGGACAGGGGGGAAAACTGTTTTTT. Translation gives CASSRGQGGKLFF.

This chain joins TRBV6-6 and TRBJ2-2; D is unclear. Germline loops: CDR1 MNHNY, CDR2 SVGAGI (reference sequence). The V and J ends lost 7 bases and 1 base respectively, with 4 bases between them. The CDR3 extends over 12 amino acids. Written as DNA, the CDR3 is TGTGCCAGCACCGGGAACACCGGGGAGCTGTTTTTT. The encoded protein is CASTGNTGELFF.

The V gene is TRBV6-6, the J gene TRBJ1-4, with D hard to call. V was pared by 2 bases and J by 8 bases, with 9 bases between. This CDR3 comprises 13 residues. Germline V gives CDR1 MNHNY, CDR2 SVGAGI (reference sequence). DNA for the CDR3: TGTGCCAGCAGTTACCAAAGCAGGGAAAAACTGTTTTTT. Protein: CASSYQSREKLFF.

The chain carries TRBV7-2 and TRBJ1-1, with 9 bases identical to TRBD1. Germline values: CDR1 SGHTA, CDR2 FQGNSA. The junction had 7 bases not matched to a gene; V was cut back by 4 bases and J by 1 base. The length of the CDR3 is 16 residues. DNA for the CDR3: TGTGCCAGCAGCTCCGCTCGGACAGGGGCGAACACTGAAGCTTTCTTT. Protein: CASSSARTGANTEAFF.

This clone was counted a few times. This rearrangement joins TRBV6-4 to TRBJ1-2; D may be TRBD1 (6 bases). This CDR3 contains 13 residues. The germline V gene encodes CDR1 MRHNA and CDR2 SNTAGT. The V end was cut by 8 bases, the J end by 7 bases, with 17 bases between. Here the CDR3 reads CASWDGGPGGYTF. DNA for the CDR3: TGTGCCAGCTGGGACGGGGGGCCCGGTGGCTACACCTTC.

V gene TRBV6-6 combines with J gene TRBJ2-1, with D uncertain. CDR3 length: 15 amino acids. Germline V gene sequence: CDR1 MNHNY, CDR2 SVGAGI (reference sequence). V shed 0 bases and J shed 5 bases, with 11 bases lying between them. The CDR3 nucleotides read TGTGCCAGCAGTTACTCGAAGTCAGGAAACAATGAGCAGTTCTTC. It yields the protein CASSYSKSGNNEQFF.

The chain uses TRBV5-1 and TRBJ2-7; 10 bases line up with TRBD1. The V and J ends lost 1 base and 4 bases, in that order; junction bases with no gene match: 2. CDR1 SGHRS and CDR2 YFSETQ come from the germline V gene. This CDR3 has 14 residues. Here the CDR3 reads CASSLTGQGYEQYF. The CDR3 nucleotides are TGCGCCAGCAGCTTGACGGGACAGGGGTACGAGCAGTACTTC.

This clone occurred once. This chain links TRBV27 with TRBJ2-1; 9 bases are shared with TRBD2. The CDR3 is 13 amino acids. Germline V gives CDR1 MNHEY, CDR2 SMNVEV (reference sequence). J was trimmed by 8 bases and V by 7 bases; bases with no gene match: 6. The DNA for the CDR3 is TGTGCCAGCACCGAGCGGGGGGTCGATGAGCAGTTCTTC. This gives the protein CASTERGVDEQFF.

V and J are TRBV9 and TRBJ2-7; 7 nucleotides line up with TRBD2. Losses at the gene ends were 1 base for V and 0 bases for J; bases not matched to a gene: 4. The CDR3 is made up of 15 amino acids. Germline CDR1 and CDR2: SGDLS and YYNGEE. CDR3 DNA: TGTGCCAGCAGCGTATGGGCTAGCGGCTCCTACGAGCAGTACTTC. This translates into CASSVWASGSYEQYF.

In the case of this clone: Relative to the germline gene, one junction end is altered; a read error may explain this. This sequence joins TRBV7-2 and TRBJ1-4; 9 bases agree with TRBD1. CDR1 is SGHTA, CDR2 FQGNSA, per germline. The CDR3 is 16 amino acids. The CDR3 here is CASSSTPTGGNERLFF. The CDR3 DNA follows: TGTGCCAGCAGCTCCACCCCGACAGGGGGAAATGAAAGACTGTTTTTT.

The chain recombines TRBV7-9 with TRBJ1-6; D perhaps matches TRBD1 (5 bases). Per germline, CDR1 SEHNR and CDR2 FQNEAQ (reference sequence). The CDR3 is 14 residues long. The germline V and J ends were trimmed by 5 bases and 5 bases, with 10 bases remaining between them. The CDR3 DNA reads as TGTGCCAGCAGCCCGACAGCAGATAATTCACCCCTCCACTTT. Residues: CASSPTADNSPLHF.

V gene TRBV6-6 combines with J gene TRBJ1-1; the match to TRBD1 covers 9 bases. The J segment lost 1 base and the V segment lost 8 bases, leaving 8 bases of the junction unmatched. The CDR3 covers 15 residues. Germline assignment: CDR1 MNHNY and CDR2 SVGAGI (reference sequence). CDR3 region: CASADRGPQNTEAFF. For the CDR3, the DNA is TGTGCCAGCGCGGACAGGGGACCTCAGAACACTGAAGCTTTCTTT.

V usage is TRBV27 and J usage is TRBJ1-1, with 11 bases that match TRBD1. With V trimmed by 2 bases and J by 3 bases, 8 bases remained unmatched. The CDR3 sequence is 17 residues long. Per germline, CDR1 MNHEY and CDR2 SMNVEV (reference sequence). CDR3 nucleotide sequence: TGTGCCAGCAGTTTAAGGTGGACAGGGGGCAGGGACACTGAAGCTTTCTTT. Encoded protein: CASSLRWTGGRDTEAFF.

The rearrangement joins TRBV6-5 to TRBJ2-5; D gene ambiguous. The CDR3 consists of 14 residues. The germline gives CDR1 MNHEY, CDR2 SVGAGI. Trimming removed 5 bases from V and 1 base from J, with 11 bases in between. CDR3 sequence reads: CASSPRHSQETQYF. The CDR3 DNA is TGTGCCAGCAGTCCCCGACATTCCCAAGAGACCCAGTACTTC.

In its sample, this clone was seen a few times. The rearrangement links TRBV7-9 to TRBJ2-1; TRBD1 might be the D (6 bases). V lost 2 bases, J lost 1 base, and 6 bases lay in between. The CDR3 contains 14 residues. Germline V gene lookup returns CDR1 SEHNR and CDR2 FQNEAQ (reference sequence). The CDR3 DNA is TGTGCCAGCAGCTTACAGGGGTCCTACAATGAGCAGTTCTTC. Translated, it gives CASSLQGSYNEQFF.

The chain joins TRBV11-2 to TRBJ2-7, with D possibly being TRBD2 (6 bases). Germline CDR1 and CDR2: SGHAT and FQNNGV. The CDR3 consists of 13 residues. Trimming removed 2 bases at V and 2 bases at J, with 7 bases between. CDR3 bases: TGTGCCAGCAGCTTAACGGGGGCCTACGAGCAGTACTTC. It codes for CASSLTGAYEQYF.